The 27 T cell receptor beta chains below all came from one sample that was sequenced in a study of cytomegalovirus exposure and HLA in healthy donors. Use of 60 Vbeta and 13 Jbeta primers characterized the PCR. Sequencing was performed with immunoSEQ multiplex PCR; in TCRdb, only in-frame clones are kept and a portion is missing. The table lists 150,000 to 200,000 clones, 65% to 80% of them singletons. Sequenced: PBMCs. The receptors were gathered from a woman aged 30 to 39 in good health and CMV-seronegative.

The chain combines TRBV9 with TRBJ2-3; D is ambiguous. The CDR3 is 15 amino acids. V dropped 0 bases and J dropped 2 bases, with 10 bases sitting between them. CDR1 SGDLS and CDR2 YYNGEE come from the germline V gene. The CDR3 DNA reads TGTGCCAGCAGCGTAGCCAACAGACCCACAGATACGCAGTATTTT. This gives the protein CASSVANRPTDTQYF.

The count of this clone is one. The chain has TRBV28 and TRBJ2-7; 12 bases map to TRBD2. The CDR3 loop spans 16 amino acids. Losses at the gene ends were 0 bases for V and 6 bases for J; bases not matched to a gene: 6. Germline CDR1 is MDHEN and CDR2 is SYDVKM. CDR3 nucleotide sequence: TGTGCCAGCAGTTTATGGGCTAGCGGGAGGGCCGTCGAGCAGTACTTC. This sequence encodes CASSLWASGRAVEQYF. Together with reference TRBV28 and TRBJ2-7, the CDR3 gives the full variable domain: DVKVTQSSRYLVKRTGEKVFLECVQDMDHENMFWYRQDPGLGLRLIYFSYDVKMKEKGDIPEGYSVSREKKERFSLILESASTNQTSMYLCASSLWASGRAVEQYFGPGTRLTVT.

The chain joins TRBV11-3 to TRBJ2-4; D possibly corresponds to TRBD1 (7 bases). CDR3 length: 15 amino acids. Between the trimmed V and J ends, which lost 5 bases and 7 bases, there was a span of 18 bases. Looked up from germline, CDR1 is SGHNT and CDR2 is YENEEA. DNA for the CDR3: TGTGCCAGCAGCCCAGGGACAGCGGAGGGGAACATTCAGTACTTC. Translation gives CASSPGTAEGNIQYF.

V and J are TRBV11-3 and TRBJ1-1; D may be TRBD1 (5 bases). V lost 3 bases, J lost 6 bases, and 11 bases lay in between. CDR3 size: 13 residues. Germline loops: CDR1 SGHNT, CDR2 YENEEA. The CDR3 sequence is CASSLGRAAEAFF. CDR3 nucleotide sequence: TGTGCCAGCAGCTTGGGCAGGGCTGCTGAAGCTTTCTTT.

This clone has only one observation. The J gene is TRBJ2-1, the V gene TRBV27; 7 positions match TRBD2. Germline V gene data show CDR1 as MNHEY and CDR2 as SMNVEV (reference sequence). V lost 8 bases, J lost 3 bases, and 13 bases stayed unmatched. The CDR3 spans 16 residues. The CDR3 sequence: CASAFAGADVYNEQFF. CDR3 DNA sequence: TGTGCCAGCGCCTTTGCGGGAGCGGATGTCTACAATGAGCAGTTCTTC.

The CDR3 region is CASSTRISQSGGYNEQFF. The CDR3 DNA follows: TGTGCCAGCAGCACGCGCATATCACAGTCCGGGGGCTACAATGAGCAGTTCTTC. The chain links TRBV21-1 to TRBJ2-1; the D call TRBD2 from the table was never checked on the DNA. TRBV21-1 is described as a pseudogene. This CDR3 has 18 residues.

This clone was counted a single time. This rearrangement joins TRBV6-5 to TRBJ2-7; 10 nucleotides agree with TRBD2. J was trimmed by 0 bases and V by 0 bases; bases with no gene match: 2. Germline V CDR1 and CDR2: MNHEY, SVGAGI. The CDR3 is 16 residues long. CDR3 amino acids: CASSYSPSGGSYEQYF. The CDR3, as DNA: TGTGCCAGCAGTTACTCTCCTAGCGGGGGCTCCTACGAGCAGTACTTC.

The chain has TRBV7-2 and TRBJ1-1; 9 nucleotides align to TRBD1. The CDR3 consists of 12 residues. Trimming at V came to 4 bases and at J to 11 bases, leaving 5 bases not matched to a gene. Germline assignment: CDR1 SGHTA and CDR2 FQGNSA. The CDR3 loop is CASSSDRGWAFF. The DNA of the CDR3 is TGTGCCAGCAGCTCAGACAGGGGGTGGGCTTTCTTT. The complete variable domain, with remaining parts taken from reference TRBV7-2 and TRBJ1-1, reads GAGVSQSPSNKVTEKGKDVELRCDPISGHTALYWYRQSLGQGLEFLIYFQGNSAPDKSGLPSDRFSAERTGGSVSTLTIQRTQQEDSAVYLCASSSDRGWAFFGQGTRLTVV.

This rearrangement joins TRBV4-1 to TRBJ2-3; perhaps TRBD1 as D (6 bases). The V end lost 1 base, the J end lost 0 bases, and 11 bases lay between the germline ends. The CDR3 has 16 amino acids. Germline loops: CDR1 MGHRA, CDR2 YSYEKL. CDR3 amino acids: CASSQAGAGSTDTQYF. DNA of the CDR3: TGCGCCAGCAGCCAAGCAGGGGCAGGAAGCACAGATACGCAGTATTTT.

This chain connects TRBV5-1 to TRBJ2-7; TRBD1 matches 7 bases. V lost 3 bases and J lost 3; bases outside the gene matches: 6. The germline V gene encodes CDR1 SGHRS and CDR2 YFSETQ. The CDR3 has 14 residues. CDR3: CASSSTGVVYEQYF. CDR3 coding DNA: TGCGCCAGCAGCTCAACAGGGGTTGTCTACGAGCAGTACTTC.

J is TRBJ1-2 and V is TRBV7-8; D not resolved. The germline gives CDR1 SGHVS, CDR2 FQNEAQ. The V gene lost 5 bases and the J gene lost 5 bases, with 9 bases spanning the gap. This CDR3 is built from 12 residues. CDR3 sequence reads: CASSPDWYGYTF. CDR3 sequence (DNA): TGTGCCAGCAGCCCGGACTGGTATGGCTACACCTTC.

The V call is TRBV30, the J call TRBJ1-1; D gene uncertain. Germline lookup yields CDR1 GTSNPN and CDR2 SVGIG (reference sequence). This CDR3 spans 17 amino acids. Trimming removed 0 bases at V and 4 bases at J, with 21 bases between. This chain's CDR3 is CAWSVNGFTGQFTEAFF. In DNA form, the CDR3 reads TGTGCCTGGAGTGTTAACGGCTTCACGGGTCAGTTCACTGAAGCTTTCTTT. Together with reference TRBV30 and TRBJ1-1, the CDR3 gives the full variable domain: SQTIHQWPATLVQPVGSPLSLECTVEGTSNPNLYWYRQAAGRGLQLLFYSVGIGQISSEVPQNLSASRPQDRQFILSSKKLLLSDSGFYLCAWSVNGFTGQFTEAFFGQGTRLTVV.

This clone was seen a single time. This chain joins TRBV6-5 and TRBJ2-1, with no clear D. V was trimmed by 0 bases and J by 10 bases, leaving 10 bases between them. In germline, CDR1 is MNHEY, CDR2 SVGAGI. This CDR3 region has 13 residues. The CDR3 spells CASSYSGLAEQFF. The CDR3 bases are TGTGCCAGCAGTTACTCCGGGTTGGCCGAGCAGTTCTTC.

This clone came up a few times. J is TRBJ2-1 and V is TRBV7-8, with a possible D match to TRBD1 (5 bases). Germline loops: CDR1 SGHVS, CDR2 FQNEAQ. V shed 6 bases and J shed 9 bases, with 12 bases lying between them. The CDR3 covers 12 residues. Here the CDR3 DNA reads TGTGCCAGCAGGTTGGCGACAGCTGAGCAGTTCTTC. Translating it yields CASRLATAEQFF.

CDR3 in DNA: TGTGCCAGCAGCTTAGTAGCGGGAGGAACCTACGAGCAGTACTTC. Translation gives CASSLVAGGTYEQYF. The genes are TRBV5-4 and TRBJ2-7; 10 nucleotides align to TRBD2. The CDR3 contains 15 residues. Germline CDR1 reads SGHNT; CDR2 reads YYREEE (reference sequence). After removal of 2 bases from V and 2 bases from J, the junction contained 4 bases not matched to a gene.

The CDR3 is CAISESRTGNTEAFF. In nucleotides, the CDR3 is TGTGCCATCAGTGAGTCCCGGACAGGGAACACTGAAGCTTTCTTT. The chain carries TRBV10-3 and TRBJ1-1, with 7 bases fitting TRBD1. Trimming removed 0 bases from V and 1 base from J; junction bases left unmatched: 2. Germline V gives CDR1 ENHRY, CDR2 SYGVKD. This CDR3 has 15 residues.

V is TRBV5-1 and J is TRBJ1-2, with 8 bases that match TRBD1. This CDR3 region has 18 residues. The V segment lost 2 bases and the J segment 7 bases; nucleotides outside the gene matches: 19. Germline V CDR1 and CDR2: SGHRS, YFSETQ. CDR3 coding DNA: TGCGCCAGCAGCTTTTCCGGCCTCCTCTCAAAAACAGGGGGTGGCTACACCTTC. This encodes CASSFSGLLSKTGGGYTF. The whole variable domain, filled in from reference TRBV5-1 and TRBJ1-2, reads KAGVTQTPRYLIKTRGQQVTLSCSPISGHRSVSWYQQTPGQGLQFLFEYFSETQRNKGNFPGRFSGRQFSNSRSEMNVSTLELGDSALYLCASSFSGLLSKTGGGYTFGSGTRLTVV.

This sequence joins TRBV7-2 and TRBJ2-7; TRBD1 aligns across 9 bases. CDR3 length equals 14 residues. V lost 5 bases, J lost 3 bases, and 5 bases stayed unmatched. Germline assignment: CDR1 SGHTA and CDR2 FQGNSA. CDR3 sequence (DNA): TGTGCCAGCAGCCTGGACAGGGGCATCTACGAGCAGTACTTC. Encoded protein: CASSLDRGIYEQYF.

The chain employs TRBV21-1 and TRBJ2-5; TRBD2, as called in the table, went unchecked against the DNA. TRBV21-1 has pseudogene status. The CDR3 runs 11 residues. The CDR3 coding sequence is TGTGCCAGCAGCCTTTCGGGATCGGGGTACTTC. This encodes CASSLSGSGYF.

The chain is built from TRBV29-1 and TRBJ2-1; 8 nucleotides line up with TRBD1. V lost 7 bases, J lost 9 bases, and 17 bases stayed unmatched. Germline values: CDR1 SQVTM, CDR2 ANQGSEA. CDR3 length equals 15 residues. In DNA, the CDR3 is TGCAGCGCTGGGTTGAGGGGGACAGGAGGCATTGAGCAGTTCTTC. Its translation: CSAGLRGTGGIEQFF.

This clone showed up just a few times. V is TRBV7-8 and J is TRBJ2-3; no reliable D call. V was shortened by 5 bases and J by 0 bases, with 6 bases between the two germline ends. The CDR3 totals 13 residues. Germline V gene data show CDR1 as SGHVS and CDR2 as FQNEAQ. The CDR3 DNA is TGTGCCAGCAGCCCGACTAGCACAGATACGCAGTATTTT. Translation: CASSPTSTDTQYF.

The V call is TRBV5-1, the J call TRBJ2-7, with D maybe TRBD2 (7 bases). Trimming took 0 bases from V and 7 from J, leaving 14 bases between them. CDR3 length: 14 amino acids. Germline V CDR1 and CDR2: SGHRS, YFSETQ. The CDR3 DNA sequence: TGCGCCAGCAGCTTGGTCGGGGGGCCGGGAGAGCAGTACTTC. This encodes CASSLVGGPGEQYF.

The CDR3 is CASSEWDRASSEQYF. The DNA of the CDR3 is TGTGCCAGCAGTGAATGGGACAGGGCCTCGAGCGAGCAGTACTTC. The V and J genes are TRBV6-1 and TRBJ2-7, with TRBD1 matching 9 bases. This CDR3 spans 15 amino acids. CDR1 is MNHNS, CDR2 SASEGT, per germline. The junction had 8 bases not matched to a gene; V was cut back by 2 bases and J by 6 bases.

This chain uses TRBV5-1 with TRBJ1-1; no clear D gene. Germline-derived CDR1 and CDR2 are SGHRS and YFSETQ. The CDR3 contains 14 residues. Trimming removed 0 bases at V and 1 base at J, with 7 bases between. This CDR3 reads CASSLERRNTEAFF. The CDR3 DNA follows: TGCGCCAGCAGCTTGGAGAGGAGGAACACTGAAGCTTTCTTT.

The gene calls are TRBV19 and TRBJ1-2, with TRBD1 as a possible D gene (6 bases). CDR3 length: 12 residues. CDR1 is LNHDA, CDR2 SQIVND, per germline (reference sequence). V shed 7 bases and J shed 6 bases, with 12 bases lying between them. CDR3 residues: CASKFRGNGYTF. CDR3 coding DNA: TGTGCCAGTAAATTCAGGGGCAATGGCTACACCTTC.

V gene TRBV28 combines with J gene TRBJ2-7; 11 bases are shared with TRBD2. This CDR3 has 19 residues. In germline, CDR1 is MDHEN, CDR2 SYDVKM. The ends lost 6 bases at V and 0 bases at J; junction bases unmatched: 16. DNA of the CDR3: TGTGCCAGCAGCCCCACTTCCGGGACTAGCGGAGGATACTCCTACGAGCAGTACTTC. Its protein product is CASSPTSGTSGGYSYEQYF.

Only one count was recorded for this clone. The V and J genes are TRBV2 and TRBJ1-1; no clear D. V lost 7 bases, J lost 0 bases, and 9 bases lay in between. Germline lookup yields CDR1 SNHLY and CDR2 FYNNEI. The CDR3 spans 13 residues. The CDR3 spells CASTLQLNTEAFF. The CDR3 nucleotides are TGTGCCAGCACCCTCCAGTTGAACACTGAAGCTTTCTTT.